This T cell receptor (beta chain) comes out of a study of T cells in Graves' hyperthyroidism and ophthalmopathy. Study-level findings and limits: Most clonotypes expanded in thyroid above 0.001 were likewise present in blood.

This clonotype was observed many times. The antigen is not known. Amplification targeted TCR beta CDR3 regions from RNA transcripts. TCR CDR3 regions were first amplified by RT-PCR with HTBI primers. TCRdb recomputed calls from the multiplex PCR reads with MiXCR, one row per CDR3 protein. Among 250,000 or so distinct CDR3 sequences listed, over 12% were seen once. Trimming cost V 2 bases and J 2 bases; bases outside gene matches: 2. The CDR3 contains 14 residues. Looked up from germline, CDR1 is SGHRS and CDR2 is YFSETQ. The sample was blood. The sequence derives from a woman between 50 and 59 years old with Graves' hyperthyroidism that later progressed to Graves' ophthalmopathy. The rearrangement joins TRBV5-1 to TRBJ2-7; 9 bases match TRBD2. The CDR3 spells CASSFSGSTYEQYF. For the CDR3, the DNA is TGCGCCAGCAGCTTTAGCGGGAGCACCTACGAGCAGTACTTC.